This T cell receptor (beta chain) stems from a study of shared clonotypes between healthy human individuals. In the study overall: CD4 naive and memory got three plates each, CD8 naive two, CD8 memory one. Study-level results: Lower generation probabilities were found for non-shared clonotypes than for those shared by all four donors.

This CDR3 comprises 13 residues. Losses at the gene ends were 5 bases for V and 7 bases for J; bases not matched to a gene: 7. Germline-derived CDR1 and CDR2 are SGDLS and YYNGEE. On this clone itself: Its antigen is not known.

Replicate PCRs for sorted subsets used 200 ng DNA; this equaled 25,000 to 30,000 T cell genomes. TCRdb's copy holds only in-frame clones and misses some; the assay was immunoSEQ multiplex PCR. This table holds about 1.5 million clones, 95% to 99% found once. The sequence came from a man aged 30 to 39 in good health. Sequencing was performed on naive CD4+ T cells sorted from blood. Subset in this sample: CD45RA+ positively selected. The genes are TRBV9 and TRBJ1-1, with 8 bases that match TRBD1. CDR3 residues: CASSRTGWDEAFF. In nucleotides, the CDR3 is TGTGCCAGCAGTAGGACAGGGTGGGATGAAGCTTTCTTT.